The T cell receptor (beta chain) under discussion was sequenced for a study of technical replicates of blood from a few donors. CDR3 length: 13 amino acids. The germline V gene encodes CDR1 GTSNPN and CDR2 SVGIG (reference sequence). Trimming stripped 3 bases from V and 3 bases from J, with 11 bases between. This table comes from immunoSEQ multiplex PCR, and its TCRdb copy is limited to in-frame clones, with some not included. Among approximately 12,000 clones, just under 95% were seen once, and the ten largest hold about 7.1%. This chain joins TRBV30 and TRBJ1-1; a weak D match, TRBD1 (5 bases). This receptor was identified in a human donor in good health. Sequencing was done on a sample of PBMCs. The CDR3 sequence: CAWSTQGDTEAFF. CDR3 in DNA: TGTGCCTGGAGCACACAAGGGGACACTGAAGCTTTCTTT.